This entry lists 28 T cell receptor beta chains sequenced from one sample in a study of T cells in women clearing cervical HPV infection. This table comes from immunoSEQ multiplex PCR, and its TCRdb copy is limited to in-frame clones, with some not included. The sample has some 11,000 clones. Sequencing was carried out using blood buffy coat. The receptors shown here come from a woman aged 18-70 years with a cervical HPV16 infection that either progressed to CIN3+ or cleared (not recorded which).

Worth noting for this clone: Coverage ceases 3 residues before the CDR3 finishes, and the germline J gene fills in the end. The chain joins TRBV5-1 to TRBJ2-3, with D maybe TRBD2 (6 bases). V gave up 6 bases and J gave up 3 bases, with 11 bases separating them. Germline V gene lookup returns CDR1 SGHRS and CDR2 YFSETQ. This CDR3 region has 13 residues. CDR3 in amino acids: CASNDGGTDTQYF. The part of the CDR3 DNA that was read is TGCGCCAGCAATGATGGAGGGACAGATACG.

Comment on this clone: From the germline J gene comes the end of the CDR3, since the read stops 3 residues before it. This chain joins TRBV19 and TRBJ1-2; D gene ambiguous. Trimming left V 6 bases short and J 4 bases short, with 12 bases between. CDR1 is LNHDA and CDR2 is SQIVND in the germline V gene (reference sequence). The CDR3 has 13 amino acids. CDR3 bases read: TGTGCCAGTAGAGGAGGAGGGTCCTATGGC. It codes for CASRGGGSYG. The full CDR3 protein is CASRGGGSYGYTF.

With regard to this clone: The read comes to an end 3 residues before the CDR3 does, leaving the germline J gene to fill in the end. The chain carries TRBV7-6 and TRBJ2-5; TRBD2 matches at 11 bases. Looked up from germline, CDR1 is SGHVS and CDR2 is FNYEAQ. Unmatched junction bases numbered 2, after V lost 5 bases and J lost 0 bases. The CDR3 is made up of 15 amino acids. The CDR3 region is CASSLTSGDQETQYF. The CDR3 bases that were read are TGTGCCAGCAGCCTGACTAGCGGGGACCAAGAGACC.

On this clone: The CDR3 is cut off 3 residues early in the read; its end comes from the germline J gene. V gene TRBV6-1 combines with J gene TRBJ2-3; 9 nucleotides align to TRBD2. CDR1 and CDR2 from the germline V gene are MNHNS and SASEGT. Trimming removed 4 bases from V and 4 bases from J; junction bases left unmatched: 6. This CDR3 is 15 amino acids long. CDR3 in amino acids: CASSVKRGDSDTQYF. The CDR3 bases that were read are TGTGCCAGCAGTGTCAAGCGGGGGGACTCAGATACG.

Points on this clone: The CDR3 end is not reached by the read, which stops 3 residues before it; the germline J gene fills it in. The chain combines TRBV10-3 with TRBJ2-7; TRBD1 matches 10 bases. There are 14 residues in the CDR3. Germline V CDR1 and CDR2: ENHRY, SYGVKD. With V trimmed by 2 bases and J by 6 bases, 4 bases remained unmatched. The CDR3 reads CAISEGTGEGEQYF. The sequenced part of the CDR3 DNA is TGTGCCATCAGTGAGGGGACAGGGGAAGGCGAG.

A note on this clone: The read ends 3 residues shy of where the CDR3 ends; the end is completed using the germline J gene. The rearrangement uses TRBV7-6 and TRBJ1-2; the D gene is possibly TRBD1 (6 bases). The CDR3 loop spans 16 amino acids. Germline V gives CDR1 SGHVS, CDR2 FNYEAQ. CDR3 region: CASSSRGASNTDTYTF. CDR3 bases read: TGTGCCAGCAGCTCCCGGGGGGCGTCAAACACAGATACC.

CDR3 DNA, as far as it was read: TGTGCCAGCTCACCAGCGGGGGAAGAGACC. Its protein product is CASSPAGEET. The entire CDR3 sequence reads CASSPAGEETQYF. The chain links TRBV18 to TRBJ2-5; 7 positions match TRBD2. The observed sequence ends 3 residues before the CDR3 terminus, with the missing tail filled in from the germline J gene. This CDR3 has 13 amino acids. The ends lost 2 bases at V and 3 bases at J; junction bases unmatched: 0. Germline loops: CDR1 KGHSH, CDR2 LQKENI.

In the case of this clone: The CDR3 is cut off 3 residues early in the read; its end comes from the germline J gene. The chain employs TRBV19 and TRBJ1-3; D gene ambiguous. V dropped 6 bases and J dropped 7 bases, with 7 bases sitting between them. CDR1 and CDR2 (germline): LNHDA, SQIVND (reference sequence). The CDR3 spans 11 residues. The CDR3 loop reads CASSLSNTIYF. CDR3 bases read: TGTGCCAGTAGCCTCTCGAACACC.

The CDR3 DNA, read in part, is TGTGCCTGTCCCTTGGGGGCCGGTTATGGC. It is translated as CACPLGAGYG. The full CDR3 protein is CACPLGAGYGYTF. V gene TRBV30 combines with J gene TRBJ1-2, with a possible D match to TRBD1 (6 bases). The read terminates 3 residues ahead of where the CDR3 ends, so the germline J gene completes it. Germline V gives CDR1 GTSNPN, CDR2 SVGIG (reference sequence). CDR3 length: 13 residues. V shed 6 bases and J shed 5 bases, with 16 bases lying between them.

Regarding this clone: The CDR3 goes on 3 residues after the read ends, and that part is filled in from the germline J gene. The J gene is TRBJ2-2, the V gene TRBV7-9, with TRBD1 identical over 8 bases. The CDR3 contains 15 residues. CDR1 and CDR2 (germline): SEHNR, FQNEAQ (reference sequence). The V and J ends lost 6 bases and 3 bases, in that order; junction bases with no gene match: 6. CDR3 bases read: TGTGCCAGCAGGCCTGGACAGGGCGACACCGGGGAG. It yields the protein CASRPGQGDTGE. The entire CDR3 reads CASRPGQGDTGELFF.

The covered CDR3 bases are TGTGCCAGCAGCCGGGACTCGGATCAGCCC. Translated, it gives CASSRDSDQP. The CDR3 in its entirety is CASSRDSDQPQHF. This chain connects TRBV6-4 to TRBJ1-5; D is possibly TRBD1 (5 bases). The DNA ends 3 residues before the CDR3 does, and the rest of the CDR3 is filled in from the germline J gene. The CDR3 is 13 residues long. The germline V and J ends were trimmed by 6 bases and 5 bases, with 11 bases remaining between them. Germline lookup yields CDR1 MRHNA and CDR2 SNTAGT.

Notes on this clone: From the germline J gene comes the end of the CDR3, since the read stops 3 residues before it. This chain uses TRBV6-1 with TRBJ1-6, with 7 bases fitting TRBD1. Trimming removed 7 bases from V and 6 bases from J; junction bases left unmatched: 3. Germline CDR1 and CDR2: MNHNS and SASEGT. This CDR3 has 13 residues. The CDR3 DNA, read in part, is TGTGCCAGCACTGACAGGGCTAATTCACCC. It encodes CASTDRANSP. The CDR3 in full is CASTDRANSPLHF.

As for this clone: Read coverage stops 3 residues before the CDR3 terminus; the germline J gene supplies the remainder. V is TRBV9 and J is TRBJ2-1, with 7 bases identical to TRBD1. Looked up from germline, CDR1 is SGDLS and CDR2 is YYNGEE. Trimming removed 7 bases from V and 5 bases from J; junction bases left unmatched: 9. The CDR3 is 14 residues long. The CDR3 sequence is CASGPGQTNNEQFF. The CDR3 DNA, read in part, is TGTGCCAGCGGGCCGGGACAGACAAACAATGAG.

Turning to this clone: The read ends 3 residues before the CDR3 terminus; that terminus is restored from the germline J gene. This chain links TRBV28 with TRBJ1-6; 9 nucleotides agree with TRBD1. Per germline, CDR1 MDHEN and CDR2 SYDVKM. The CDR3 loop spans 15 amino acids. Germline trimming cut 5 bases from V and 9 bases from J; bases unmatched to any gene: 8. The CDR3 loop is CASSNRDRVGSPLHF. The CDR3 bases that were read are TGTGCCAGCAGTAACCGGGACAGGGTAGGTTCACCC.

Points on this clone: The CDR3 end is not reached by the read, which stops 3 residues before it; the germline J gene fills it in. The chain combines TRBV11-2 with TRBJ2-5; maybe TRBD2 (6 bases). CDR1 and CDR2 (germline): SGHAT, FQNNGV. Trimming pared 8 bases from V and 4 bases from J, leaving 17 bases between. CDR3 length: 14 amino acids. The sequenced part of the CDR3 DNA is TGTGCCAGCGGACGTTGGGGTAGCGGAGAGACC. It is translated as CASGRWGSGET. In full, the CDR3 is CASGRWGSGETQYF.

A remark on this clone: Coverage ceases 3 residues before the CDR3 finishes, and the germline J gene fills in the end. The chain combines TRBV19 with TRBJ1-6; D perhaps matches TRBD1 (5 bases). This CDR3 has 15 amino acids. Germline CDR1 is LNHDA and CDR2 is SQIVND (reference sequence). V was clipped by 3 bases and J by 8 bases, with 14 bases between them. CDR3 amino acids: CASSIGTEGYSPLHF. CDR3 bases read: TGTGCCAGTAGTATTGGTACGGAGGGGTATTCACCC.

As concerns this clone: The DNA ends 3 residues before the CDR3 does, and the rest of the CDR3 is filled in from the germline J gene. The J gene is TRBJ2-5, the V gene TRBV20-1, with 8 bases that match TRBD1. Germline values: CDR1 DFQATT, CDR2 SNEGSKA (reference sequence). This CDR3 contains 13 residues. Trimming took 6 bases from V and 1 from J; bases not matched to a gene: 4. The part of the CDR3 DNA that was read is TGCAGTGCCCCAGACAGGGGCCAAGAGACC. This sequence encodes CSAPDRGQET. The whole CDR3 sequence reads CSAPDRGQETQYF.

A remark on this clone: The missing CDR3 end, 3 residues past where the read stops, is filled in from the germline J gene. The chain carries TRBV7-6 and TRBJ1-2; D is possibly TRBD1 (5 bases). CDR3 size: 13 residues. From germline, CDR1 is SGHVS and CDR2 FNYEAQ. The CDR3 region is CASSLVAGGDYTF. The part of the CDR3 DNA that was read is TGTGCCAGCAGCTTAGTGGCCGGGGGGGAC.

In regard to this clone: The read gets to within 3 residues of the CDR3 end, and the germline J gene fills in the rest. The rearrangement uses TRBV12-3 or TRBV12-4 and TRBJ2-1, with D possibly being TRBD2 (6 bases). The CDR3 covers 13 residues. V was trimmed by 1 base and J by 5 bases, leaving 6 bases between them. The CDR3: CASSLGTNNEQFF. CDR3 DNA, as far as it was read: TGTGCCAGCAGTTTAGGGACTAACAATGAG.

With respect to this clone: Read sequence stops 3 residues before the CDR3 end, and the germline J gene provides the missing end. The rearrangement uses TRBV30 and TRBJ2-7; TRBD2 is a possible D gene (6 bases). Germline CDR1 GTSNPN, CDR2 SVGIG (reference sequence). The CDR3 is made up of 14 amino acids. V lost 4 bases, J lost 2 bases, and 15 bases lay in between. CDR3 loop: CAWKKGEATYEQYF. The CDR3 DNA, read in part, is TGTGCCTGGAAAAAAGGGGAGGCTACCTACGAG.

This CDR3 reads CASSSTSEGNQAFF. The CDR3 DNA, read in part, is TGTGCCAGCAGCTCTACCAGCGAAGGCAACCAA. The chain employs TRBV7-9 and TRBJ1-1; D gene uncertain. The sequenced fragment ends 3 residues before the CDR3 boundary, so the rest is inferred from the germline J gene. CDR1 SEHNR and CDR2 FQNEAQ come from the germline V gene (reference sequence). There are 14 residues in the CDR3.

A note on this clone: Coverage ceases 3 residues before the CDR3 finishes, and the germline J gene fills in the end. The chain is built from TRBV14 and TRBJ1-1; tentative D call: TRBD1 (5 bases). The germline V and J ends were trimmed by 2 bases and 4 bases, with 14 bases remaining between them. CDR3 length: 15 residues. CDR1 is SGHDN, CDR2 FVKESK, per germline. The covered CDR3 bases are TGTGCCAGCAGCCAACTTTCAGGGCCTCGCACTGAA. Protein product: CASSQLSGPRTE. The whole CDR3 reads CASSQLSGPRTEAFF.

Frequency places this clone as medium-sized. The CDR3 reads CASSKGTIYEQYF. The covered CDR3 bases are TGTGCCAGCAGCAAAGGGACTATCTACGAG. This rearrangement joins TRBV13 to TRBJ2-7, with 7 bases matching TRBD2. The missing CDR3 end, 3 residues past where the read stops, is filled in from the germline J gene. With V trimmed by 5 bases and J by 3 bases, 4 bases remained unmatched. There are 13 residues in the CDR3. The germline gives CDR1 PRHDT, CDR2 FYEKMQ (reference sequence).

Worth noting for this clone: With the read ending 3 residues before the CDR3 end, the germline J gene is used to fill in that end. V and J are TRBV29-1 and TRBJ1-2; perhaps TRBD1 as D (5 bases). Germline lookup yields CDR1 SQVTM and CDR2 ANQGSEA. The CDR3 is made up of 14 amino acids. CDR3 residues: CSVRAPGTRGGYTF. The part of the CDR3 DNA that was read is TGCAGCGTCCGGGCCCCGGGGACTAGAGGGGGC.

Of note for this clone: The read finishes 3 residues shy of the CDR3 end, and the germline J gene is used to complete it. The chain uses TRBV13 and TRBJ1-2; 7 nucleotides align to TRBD1. The junction had 6 bases not matched to a gene; V was cut back by 3 bases and J by 5 bases. The CDR3 spans 14 residues. Germline values: CDR1 PRHDT, CDR2 FYEKMQ (reference sequence). The CDR3 loop reads CASSLRTGAYGYTF. The covered CDR3 bases are TGTGCCAGCAGCTTGAGGACAGGCGCTTATGGC.

As for this clone: The read comes to an end 3 residues before the CDR3 does, leaving the germline J gene to fill in the end. This chain links TRBV5-4 with TRBJ2-3; 10 bases map to TRBD1. This CDR3 spans 15 amino acids. The V and J ends lost 3 bases and 3 bases, in that order; junction bases with no gene match: 4. The germline V gene encodes CDR1 SGHNT and CDR2 YYREEE (reference sequence). The CDR3 loop reads CASSWTGGKTDTQYF. The part of the CDR3 DNA that was read is TGTGCCAGCAGCTGGACAGGGGGTAAGACAGATACG.

In the case of this clone: The CDR3 end is not reached by the read, which stops 3 residues before it; the germline J gene fills it in. V usage is TRBV20-1 and J usage is TRBJ1-6; TRBD1 aligns across 7 bases. Germline values: CDR1 DFQATT, CDR2 SNEGSKA (reference sequence). V lost 6 bases, J lost 0 bases, and 2 bases stayed unmatched. CDR3 length: 14 amino acids. CDR3 region: CSAHRGSYNSPLHF. The sequenced part of the CDR3 DNA is TGCAGTGCCCACAGGGGCTCCTATAATTCACCC.

Details on this clone: Read data end 3 residues before the CDR3 end; the end is taken from the germline J gene. The J gene is TRBJ2-3, the V gene TRBV5-1; 13 bases line up with TRBD2. V gave up 3 bases and J gave up 0 bases; unmatched junction bases: 1. This CDR3 is 16 amino acids long. Germline V gives CDR1 SGHRS, CDR2 YFSETQ. Partial CDR3 DNA: TGCGCCAGCAGCTCGGGACTAGCGGGGAGCACAGATACG. Amino acid sequence: CASSSGLAGSTDT. The entire CDR3 reads CASSSGLAGSTDTQYF.